One T cell receptor (beta chain) is described in this entry. Methods used by the authors: Estimation of nucleated cell counts relied on the amplification of reference gene primers. Method: immunoSEQ multiplex PCR; TCRdb's copy keeps in-frame clones and lacks some. For V, J and clone size, that table is used; D and trimming come from the DNA. The sample includes about 160,000 clones, just under 95% of them seen just once. The entry originates in a study of blood T cell repertoires in COVID-19. Looking at the study overall: Some COVID-19 samples were acute and others convalescent; all came from the United States, Italy and Spain. Sources were T cells, B-cell-depleted T cells, or PBMCs; the material itself was cDNA or gDNA.

The CDR3 runs 14 residues. The germline V gene has CDR1 SGHDT and CDR2 YYEEEE. V lost 5 bases to trimming and J lost 5 bases; unmatched junction nucleotides: 7. The sequenced material came from peripheral blood. This sequence was found in a woman aged 45 to 65 with acute or convalescent COVID-19. The V and J genes are TRBV5-6 and TRBJ1-5, with 7 bases matching TRBD1. The CDR3 loop reads CASSLQGNDQPQHF. Written as DNA, the CDR3 is TGTGCCAGCAGTTTACAGGGGAATGATCAGCCCCAGCATTTT. Combining the CDR3 with reference TRBV5-6 and TRBJ1-5 gives the whole variable domain DAGVTQSPTHLIKTRGQQVTLRCSPKSGHDTVSWYQQALGQGPQFIFQYYEEEERQRGNFPDRFSGHQFPNYSSELNVNALLLGDSALYLCASSLQGNDQPQHFGDGTRLSIL.